This TCR beta chain emerged from a study of cytomegalovirus exposure and HLA in healthy donors. This CDR3 is built from 15 residues. Per the germline V gene, CDR1 is SEHNR and CDR2 is FQNEAQ (reference sequence). V dropped 3 bases and J dropped 2; count of bases not matched to a gene: 1. The study ran its PCR with 60 Vbeta and 13 Jbeta primers. The method was immunoSEQ multiplex PCR; TCRdb's version includes in-frame clones alone and lacks a portion of them. The table records approximately 160,000 clones, 84% of them present only once. Input material: PBMCs. The receptor's source is a girl aged 5-17 years in good health and CMV-seropositive. The chain combines TRBV7-9 with TRBJ1-4; TRBD1 matches at 9 bases. CDR3 nucleotide sequence: TGTGCCAGCAGCTTCGGACAGGGGACTAATGAAAAACTGTTTTTT. It codes for CASSFGQGTNEKLFF.